Below are 18 T cell receptor beta chains sequenced from a single sample in a study of Graves' ophthalmopathy and Graves' hyperthyroidism. For repertoire sequencing, the TCR beta CDR3 regions were amplified from RNA transcripts. HTBI-primed RT-PCR formed the first round, and a multiplex PCR formed the second. TCRdb fed the multiplex PCR reads into MiXCR, producing one record per CDR3 protein. The sample holds roughly 420,000 distinct CDR3 sequences, roughly 21% seen once. Sequencing used peripheral blood. These receptors were obtained from a woman aged 18-30 years with stable Graves' hyperthyroidism.

The chain combines TRBV28 with TRBJ1-1, with D unclear. Germline V gives CDR1 MDHEN, CDR2 SYDVKM. CDR3 length: 16 residues. The V end lost 4 bases, the J end lost 2 bases, and 17 bases lay between the germline ends. CDR3 coding DNA: TGTGCCAGCAGTTCGACCGGTAGAAAGATCAACACTGAAGCTTTCTTT. Encoded protein: CASSSTGRKINTEAFF.

This clonotype was found many times. The rearrangement joins TRBV4-1 to TRBJ2-5, with D perhaps matching TRBD2 (5 bases). Between the trimmed V and J ends, which lost 1 base and 3 bases, there was a span of 9 bases. Germline assignment: CDR1 MGHRA and CDR2 YSYEKL. CDR3 length: 14 residues. CDR3 protein: CASSQVDWEETQYF. The CDR3 nucleotides are TGCGCCAGCAGCCAAGTGGACTGGGAAGAGACCCAGTACTTC.

This clonotype has ten or more counts. The CDR3 DNA is TGCAGTGCAACGCCCCGGGAGACCCAGTACTTC. Its protein is CSATPRETQYF. The chain employs TRBV20-1 and TRBJ2-5, with unresolved D. Trimming took 6 bases from V and 5 from J, leaving 10 bases between them. The CDR3 has 11 residues. The V gene's germline CDR1 is DFQATT and CDR2 SNEGSKA (reference sequence).

This clonotype was detected many times. V usage is TRBV10-3 and J usage is TRBJ2-7, with 9 nucleotides matching TRBD1. The junction had 10 bases not matched to a gene; V was cut back by 7 bases and J by 3 bases. This CDR3 spans 15 amino acids. Germline-derived CDR1 and CDR2 are ENHRY and SYGVKD. The CDR3 DNA reads TGTGCCATCACTCCGGGTGGGACAGGGATCTACGAGCAGTACTTC. This encodes CAITPGGTGIYEQYF.

This clonotype was seen repeatedly, ten times or more. V and J are TRBV12-3 or TRBV12-4 and TRBJ2-5, with D tentatively TRBD1 (6 bases). V was cut by 6 bases and J by 3 bases, with 8 bases left in between. The CDR3 spans 12 residues. The CDR3 here is CASRRTEETQYF. CDR3 coding DNA: TGTGCCAGCAGGCGGACAGAAGAGACCCAGTACTTC.

This clonotype appeared many times. The J gene is TRBJ1-6, the V gene TRBV12-3 or TRBV12-4, with D tentatively TRBD1 (6 bases). Trimming cost V 5 bases and J 7 bases, with 12 bases left between them. The CDR3 contains 14 residues. The CDR3 sequence is CASSPTGSNSPLHF. The CDR3 bases are TGTGCCAGCAGTCCTACAGGGTCCAATTCACCCCTCCACTTT.

This clonotype was observed many times. V usage is TRBV6-5 and J usage is TRBJ2-4; D is perhaps TRBD1 (5 bases). V was pared by 6 bases and J by 0 bases, with 9 bases between. The CDR3 runs to 14 residues. CDR1 MNHEY and CDR2 SVGAGI come from the germline V gene. The CDR3 DNA follows: TGTGCCAGCAGCCGCAGGGTAGCCAAAAACATTCAGTACTTC. Translation: CASSRRVAKNIQYF.

This clonotype has a count of ten or more. V gene TRBV7-2 combines with J gene TRBJ2-7; D remains unclear. The V gene lost 2 bases and the J gene lost 5 bases, with 13 bases spanning the gap. The CDR3 spans 14 residues. Germline lookup yields CDR1 SGHTA and CDR2 FQGNSA. CDR3 region: CASSLIPLPDEQYF. The CDR3 DNA reads TGTGCCAGCAGCTTAATCCCCTTACCAGACGAGCAGTACTTC.

This clonotype has ten or more counts. The chain recombines TRBV6-5 with TRBJ2-7; possible D gene TRBD2, 5 bases. The CDR3 loop spans 16 amino acids. Germline CDR1 and CDR2: MNHEY and SVGAGI. The V and J ends lost 0 bases and 6 bases respectively, with 18 bases between them. The CDR3 bases are TGTGCCAGCAGTTACTCGATTTTACGGGGTAGGGTCGAGCAGTACTTC. It codes for CASSYSILRGRVEQYF.

This clonotype was found many times. V is TRBV7-2 and J is TRBJ2-5, with D possibly matching TRBD2 (6 bases). V gave up 1 base and J gave up 5 bases, with 17 bases separating them. Germline V lookup: CDR1 SGHTA, CDR2 FQGNSA. The CDR3 is 16 residues long. The CDR3 loop is CASSLGGSGPGETQYF. CDR3 nucleotide sequence: TGTGCCAGCAGCTTAGGAGGTAGCGGCCCTGGGGAGACCCAGTACTTC.

This rearrangement joins TRBV7-8 to TRBJ1-1; 9 bases are shared with TRBD1. V shed 4 bases, J shed 4 bases, and the junction held 7 bases outside the gene matches. Germline V gene lookup returns CDR1 SGHVS and CDR2 FQNEAQ. CDR3 length: 15 amino acids. The CDR3 region is CASSSTGGGGTEAFF. CDR3 DNA: TGTGCCAGCAGCTCGACAGGGGGAGGTGGCACTGAAGCTTTCTTT.

In this sample, this clonotype turned up many times. The rearrangement links TRBV12-3 or TRBV12-4 to TRBJ2-5; the match to TRBD2 covers 12 bases. J lost 2 bases, V lost 3 bases, and 4 bases had no gene match. The length of the CDR3 is 16 residues. The CDR3, as DNA: TGTGCCAGCAGTTTGTATACTAGCGGGGGGCAAGAGACCCAGTACTTC. This gives the protein CASSLYTSGGQETQYF.

This clonotype was recorded many times. The V and J genes are TRBV12-3 or TRBV12-4 and TRBJ1-2; D is uncertain. This CDR3 is 13 amino acids long. Trimming took off 3 bases at V and 6 bases at J, with 11 bases between the two ends. In DNA form, the CDR3 reads TGTGCCAGCAGTTTTCGGAGATCCCATGGCTACACCTTC. This sequence encodes CASSFRRSHGYTF.

This clonotype came up many times. The chain links TRBV19 to TRBJ2-2, with D perhaps TRBD2 (6 bases). V was pared by 7 bases and J by 5 bases, with 14 bases between. CDR1 and CDR2 from the germline V gene are LNHDA and SQIVND (reference sequence). The CDR3 is made up of 14 amino acids. The chain's CDR3 is CASNAGLGTGELFF. As DNA, the CDR3 is TGTGCCAGTAACGCGGGATTGGGAACCGGGGAGCTGTTTTTT. Together with reference TRBV19 and TRBJ2-2, the CDR3 gives the full variable domain: DGGITQSPKYLFRKEGQNVTLSCEQNLNHDAMYWYRQDPGQGLRLIYYSQIVNDFQKGDIAEGYSVSREKKESFPLTVTSAQKNPTAFYLCASNAGLGTGELFFGEGSRLTVL.

This chain links TRBV5-1 with TRBJ1-1, with D maybe TRBD1 (5 bases). The CDR3 has 14 residues. V lost 4 bases and J lost 0, with 10 bases in between. CDR1 is SGHRS, CDR2 YFSETQ, per germline. For the CDR3, the DNA is TGCGCCAGCAGCGTCTGGACATTGAACACTGAAGCTTTCTTT. Translation: CASSVWTLNTEAFF. Full variable domain (rest looked up from reference TRBV5-1 and TRBJ1-1): KAGVTQTPRYLIKTRGQQVTLSCSPISGHRSVSWYQQTPGQGLQFLFEYFSETQRNKGNFPGRFSGRQFSNSRSEMNVSTLELGDSALYLCASSVWTLNTEAFFGQGTRLTVV.

Many counts were recorded for this clonotype. This chain joins TRBV7-3 and TRBJ2-5; 10 positions match TRBD2. V lost 4 bases to trimming and J lost 5 bases; unmatched junction nucleotides: 1. CDR3 length equals 13 residues. Per the germline V gene, CDR1 is SGHTA and CDR2 is FQGTGA. Here the CDR3 reads CASSSTSGETQYF. In DNA form, the CDR3 reads TGTGCCAGCAGCTCGACTAGCGGGGAGACCCAGTACTTC.

This clonotype was recorded a few times. The rearrangement uses TRBV6-5 and TRBJ2-7; 13 nucleotides match TRBD2. The CDR3 extends over 16 amino acids. Germline values: CDR1 MNHEY, CDR2 SVGAGI. V was clipped by 9 bases and J by 5 bases; unmatched bases: 13. CDR3 protein: CASTAGGLAGYHEQYF. The CDR3 DNA sequence: TGTGCCAGTACGGCAGGGGGACTAGCGGGATACCACGAGCAGTACTTC.

This clonotype showed up many times. The rearrangement uses TRBV5-4 and TRBJ2-2; TRBD2 is a possible D gene (5 bases). Germline loops: CDR1 SGHNT, CDR2 YYREEE (reference sequence). This CDR3 has 14 amino acids. V dropped 2 bases and J dropped 5 bases, with 10 bases sitting between them. CDR3 residues: CASSFIPGTGELFF. The CDR3 region has the DNA TGTGCCAGCAGCTTCATTCCGGGGACCGGGGAGCTGTTTTTT. Together with reference TRBV5-4 and TRBJ2-2, the CDR3 gives the full variable domain: ETGVTQSPTHLIKTRGQQVTLRCSSQSGHNTVSWYQQALGQGPQFIFQYYREEENGRGNFPPRFSGLQFPNYSSELNVNALELDDSALYLCASSFIPGTGELFFGEGSRLTVL.